Sequencing of this T cell receptor (beta chain) was carried out in a study of blood T cells in healthy people across ages. Using a J-beta primer mix together with a sample-barcoded 5' primer, a second PCR was run for roughly 6 to 12 cycles. One entry per CDR3 protein, called by TCRdb with MiXCR from the 5' RACE reads. The data show around 1,500,000 distinct CDR3 sequences, about 30% seen once. As concerns this clonotype: A much larger clone is a single base away; this may be a read error.

The V and J ends lost 6 bases and 7 bases, in that order; junction bases with no gene match: 12. The CDR3 is made up of 15 amino acids. CDR1 and CDR2 (germline): ENHRY, SYGVKD. The V gene is TRBV10-3, the J gene TRBJ2-7; 10 bases match TRBD2. The sequence derives from a woman aged 25-40 years in good health. Sequencing was carried out using blood. This chain's CDR3 is CAISSTSGLEDEQYF. For the CDR3, the DNA is TGTGCCATCAGCTCGACTAGCGGGTTAGAGGATGAGCAGTACTTC.